A single sample gave rise to the 5 T cell receptor beta chains below, sequenced in a study of blood T cell repertoires in COVID-19. Data came from immunoSEQ multiplex PCR; TCRdb stores just in-frame clones and leaves some out. The sample has over 200,000 clones; roughly 89% are singletons. The source material was PBMCs or T cells enriched from blood (not recorded which). The receptors come from a woman in her 30s with acute COVID-19.

The V and J genes are TRBV5-1 and TRBJ1-6, with D possibly matching TRBD1 (6 bases). This CDR3 has 15 amino acids. Trimming stripped 0 bases from V and 5 bases from J, with 9 bases between. CDR1 and CDR2 from the germline V gene are SGHRS and YFSETQ. The CDR3 spells CASSLGTGNNSPLHF. Here the CDR3 DNA reads TGCGCCAGCAGCTTGGGAACAGGGAATAATTCACCCCTCCACTTT.

The genes are TRBV4-1 and TRBJ2-3; weak D call: TRBD1 (6 bases). The V end lost 3 bases, the J end lost 4 bases, and 14 bases lay between the germline ends. The CDR3 extends over 15 amino acids. Germline V gives CDR1 MGHRA, CDR2 YSYEKL. CDR3 in amino acids: CASSHATGSSDTQYF. The CDR3, as DNA: TGCGCCAGCAGCCATGCTACAGGGTCCTCAGATACGCAGTATTTT.

This clone showed up just once. The CDR3 sequence: CASSKGGLAGFETQYF. CDR3 in DNA: TGTGCCAGCAGTAAAGGGGGACTAGCGGGATTTGAGACCCAGTACTTC. The chain is built from TRBV27 and TRBJ2-5; 13 bases line up with TRBD2. Germline values: CDR1 MNHEY, CDR2 SMNVEV (reference sequence). The V and J ends lost 5 bases and 5 bases, in that order; junction bases with no gene match: 8. The CDR3 covers 16 residues.

This clone was counted once. This sequence joins TRBV10-3 and TRBJ1-4, with D possibly being TRBD1 (5 bases). V lost 1 base and J 7 bases, leaving 13 bases between the germline ends. This CDR3 spans 15 amino acids. CDR1 is ENHRY, CDR2 SYGVKD, per germline. The CDR3 bases are TGTGCCATCAGTGAGTGGGGGGGGTCCAGTGAAAAACTGTTTTTT. This sequence encodes CAISEWGGSSEKLFF.

The chain couples TRBV5-1 to TRBJ1-1; D ambiguous. The germline gives CDR1 SGHRS, CDR2 YFSETQ. The CDR3 has 13 residues. Trimming removed 0 bases at V and 3 bases at J, with 6 bases between. CDR3 DNA sequence: TGCGCCAGCAGCTTGGACAGCTACACTGAAGCTTTCTTT. Its protein product is CASSLDSYTEAFF.